One sample yielded the 23 T cell receptor beta chains listed below, sequenced in a study of control samples from healthy donors and cancer patients. The method was immunoSEQ multiplex PCR; TCRdb's version includes in-frame clones alone and lacks a portion of them. The sample carries 100,000 or so clones, about 86% recorded once. The source material was blood. The source of these receptors is a woman between 50 and 59 years old in good health.

The chain couples TRBV4-1 to TRBJ2-2; D remains ambiguous. Trimming pared 3 bases from V and 4 bases from J, leaving 18 bases between. The CDR3 is 17 residues long. Looked up from germline, CDR1 is MGHRA and CDR2 is YSYEKL. CDR3 coding DNA: TGCGCCAGCAGCCAGCCACAGATGCCGGGCGGCACCGGGGAGCTGTTTTTT. Translated: CASSQPQMPGGTGELFF.

The chain links TRBV29-1 to TRBJ1-2, with 7 positions matching TRBD1. CDR1 and CDR2 (germline): SQVTM, ANQGSEA. V gave up 0 bases and J gave up 1 base; unmatched junction bases: 20. The CDR3 totals 20 residues. The CDR3 DNA is TGCAGCGTTGAAGATTCCTGGACAGGTTCTGGGAGAAGGGGTAACTATGGCTACACCTTC. Amino acid sequence: CSVEDSWTGSGRRGNYGYTF.

The J gene is TRBJ1-2, the V gene TRBV7-9; 10 bases agree with TRBD1. CDR1 and CDR2 (germline): SEHNR, FQNEAQ (reference sequence). Unmatched junction bases numbered 11, after V lost 6 bases and J lost 1 base. This CDR3 is built from 17 residues. CDR3 sequence reads: CASSGQGVMWYNYGYTF. CDR3 coding DNA: TGTGCCAGCAGTGGACAGGGGGTTATGTGGTATAACTATGGCTACACCTTC.

V is TRBV4-3 and J is TRBJ1-2, with 8 bases fitting TRBD1. The V and J ends lost 4 bases and 3 bases, in that order; junction bases with no gene match: 7. Germline CDR1 and CDR2: LGHNA and YSLEER. The CDR3 consists of 15 residues. The CDR3 protein is CASSRSGGADYGYTF. CDR3 nucleotide sequence: TGCGCCAGCAGCCGATCAGGGGGCGCCGACTATGGCTACACCTTC.

The V and J genes are TRBV16 and TRBJ2-7; D is ambiguous. The V gene lost 5 bases and the J gene lost 4 bases, with 9 bases spanning the gap. CDR3 length: 12 amino acids. CDR1 and CDR2 from the germline V gene are KGHSY and FQNENV. The CDR3 sequence: CASSYAQYEQYF. CDR3 nucleotide sequence: TGTGCCAGCAGCTACGCCCAATACGAGCAGTACTTC.

This clone was seen a handful of times. This chain links TRBV10-3 with TRBJ1-3; unclear D gene. The CDR3 length is 14 residues. The germline CDR1 and CDR2 sequences are ENHRY and SYGVKD. The ends were cut back, 4 bases at V and 3 bases at J, with 10 bases in the middle. The CDR3 nucleotides read TGTGCCATCAGTGGGGCGCCACTTGGAAACACCATATATTTT. This codes for CAISGAPLGNTIYF.

CDR3 DNA sequence: TGCGCCAGCAGCTTGGGGGGGACAGGGGGCGTCCCCGGGGAGCTGTTTTTT. Translating gives CASSLGGTGGVPGELFF. This sequence joins TRBV5-1 and TRBJ2-2, with TRBD1 matching 12 bases. After removal of 0 bases from V and 6 bases from J, the junction contained 6 bases not matched to a gene. Germline CDR1 and CDR2: SGHRS and YFSETQ. The CDR3 length is 17 residues.

The table lists this clone with a few counts. The chain is built from TRBV18 and TRBJ1-2; D is possibly TRBD1 (6 bases). Trimming took off 3 bases at V and 6 bases at J, with 14 bases between the two ends. Germline V CDR1 and CDR2: KGHSH, LQKENI. CDR3 length equals 14 residues. The CDR3 sequence is CASSPRGGGDGYTF. The CDR3 bases are TGTGCCAGCTCACCTCGTGGGGGGGGCGATGGCTACACCTTC.

The V gene is TRBV5-1, the J gene TRBJ1-1; 9 bases fit TRBD1. V trimming: 3 bases; J trimming: 2 bases; junction bases outside the gene matches: 5. This CDR3 spans 15 amino acids. Germline loops: CDR1 SGHRS, CDR2 YFSETQ. The CDR3 reads CASSSGQGQNTEAFF. Here the CDR3 DNA reads TGCGCCAGCAGCTCTGGACAGGGGCAAAACACTGAAGCTTTCTTT.

The chain joins TRBV6-5 to TRBJ2-7, with 11 bases that match TRBD1. The J segment lost 1 base and the V segment lost 8 bases, leaving 7 bases of the junction unmatched. Germline CDR1 is MNHEY and CDR2 is SVGAGI. CDR3 length: 15 residues. CDR3 sequence (DNA): TGTGCCAGCCGCCTGGGACAGGGGGGTTCCTACGAGCAGTACTTC. Its protein is CASRLGQGGSYEQYF.

The chain couples TRBV25-1 to TRBJ1-5, with D tentatively TRBD1 (6 bases). Trimming pared 8 bases from V and 7 bases from J, leaving 18 bases between. Germline V gene data show CDR1 as MGHDK and CDR2 as SYGVNS. The CDR3 totals 14 residues. The CDR3: CASAPSSGQQPQHF. CDR3 nucleotide sequence: TGTGCCAGCGCGCCGTCGTCGGGACAACAGCCCCAGCATTTT.

The chain joins TRBV7-2 to TRBJ1-4; TRBD1 matches 7 bases. The CDR3 is 16 residues long. Germline V lookup: CDR1 SGHTA, CDR2 FQGNSA. The junction had 7 bases not matched to a gene; V was cut back by 4 bases and J by 2 bases. For the CDR3, the DNA is TGTGCCAGCAGCTGGTTACAGGGGTCTACTAATGAAAAACTGTTTTTT. Its translation is CASSWLQGSTNEKLFF.

This clone was recorded once. Other DNA sequences within the sample encode an identical CDR3. The chain carries TRBV14 and TRBJ1-1; D gene ambiguous. The ends were cut back, 1 base at V and 0 bases at J, with 3 bases in the middle. Germline CDR1 is SGHDN and CDR2 is FVKESK. This CDR3 region has 13 residues. CDR3 nucleotides: TGTGCCAGCAGCCAAGCCCTGAACACTGAAGCTTTCTTT. It is translated as CASSQALNTEAFF.

CDR3 sequence (DNA): TGTGCCAGCAGCCGACAGGGCCCCAATCAGCCCCAGCATTTT. It specifies CASSRQGPNQPQHF. The J gene is TRBJ1-5, the V gene TRBV6-5; 7 bases are a match to TRBD1. The germline V gene encodes CDR1 MNHEY and CDR2 SVGAGI. Losses at the gene ends were 6 bases for V and 3 bases for J; bases not matched to a gene: 5. The CDR3 loop spans 14 amino acids.

This clone was recorded once. This chain uses TRBV6-5 with TRBJ1-2; TRBD1 agrees at 7 bases. Losses at the gene ends were 0 bases for V and 7 bases for J; bases not matched to a gene: 11. The CDR3 sequence is 16 residues long. Germline-derived CDR1 and CDR2 are MNHEY and SVGAGI. CDR3 region: CASSYSPRTGVGGYTF. The DNA for the CDR3 is TGTGCCAGCAGTTACTCCCCCAGAACAGGGGTTGGTGGCTACACCTTC.

V gene TRBV19 combines with J gene TRBJ1-2; unclear D gene. With 0 bases removed from V and 2 bases from J, the gap between germline ends came to 10 bases. The length of the CDR3 is 15 residues. Looked up from germline, CDR1 is LNHDA and CDR2 is SQIVND (reference sequence). CDR3 residues: CASSIDEGRNYGYTF. In DNA form, the CDR3 reads TGTGCCAGTAGTATAGATGAGGGCAGAAACTATGGCTACACCTTC. Full variable domain (remainder filled in from reference TRBV19 and TRBJ1-2): DGGITQSPKYLFRKEGQNVTLSCEQNLNHDAMYWYRQDPGQGLRLIYYSQIVNDFQKGDIAEGYSVSREKKESFPLTVTSAQKNPTAFYLCASSIDEGRNYGYTFGSGTRLTVV.

The chain couples TRBV10-3 to TRBJ2-1; 8 bases agree with TRBD2. Germline V gene sequence: CDR1 ENHRY, CDR2 SYGVKD. The CDR3 is made up of 14 amino acids. V lost 7 bases, J lost 13 bases, and 15 bases stayed unmatched. CDR3 sequence (DNA): TGTGCCATCACCTCGGGTAGCGCGGGAGGCTGTCAGTTCTTC. Translating it yields CAITSGSAGGCQFF.

V is TRBV2 and J is TRBJ1-5; the D is unclear. This CDR3 contains 15 residues. V was shortened by 0 bases and J by 7 bases, with 13 bases between the two germline ends. Germline V gene sequence: CDR1 SNHLY, CDR2 FYNNEI. The CDR3 coding sequence is TGTGCCAGCAGTGAAGCGGCCGGGTCGGGGCAGCCCCAGCATTTT. Its protein product is CASSEAAGSGQPQHF.

V usage is TRBV7-9 and J usage is TRBJ2-1, with D uncertain. From germline, CDR1 is SEHNR and CDR2 FQNEAQ (reference sequence). The V and J ends lost 4 bases and 12 bases respectively, with 10 bases between them. The CDR3 extends over 11 amino acids. CDR3 nucleotides: TGTGCCAGCAGCTCCGAGAGCCCGCAGTTCTTC. Protein: CASSSESPQFF.

This chain links TRBV9 with TRBJ1-5; tentative D call: TRBD1 (6 bases). V was pared by 4 bases and J by 3 bases, with 17 bases between. CDR3 size: 16 residues. The germline V gene has CDR1 SGDLS and CDR2 YYNGEE. The CDR3 spells CASSPDPGGPNQPQHF. The CDR3 DNA follows: TGTGCCAGCAGCCCCGACCCGGGGGGGCCCAATCAGCCCCAGCATTTT.

This clone has more than one count but fewer than ten. This chain uses TRBV2 with TRBJ1-4; no definite D call. This CDR3 spans 13 amino acids. The ends were cut back, 3 bases at V and 3 bases at J, with 5 bases in the middle. Germline assignment: CDR1 SNHLY and CDR2 FYNNEI. CDR3 DNA: TGTGCCAGCAGTGATCGGTCTAATGAAAAACTGTTTTTT. Its translation: CASSDRSNEKLFF.

This clone was counted a single time. The rearrangement links TRBV18 to TRBJ2-7, with 12 bases matching TRBD2. This CDR3 has 14 amino acids. The germline V gene has CDR1 KGHSH and CDR2 LQKENI. The ends lost 8 bases at V and 7 bases at J; junction bases unmatched: 9. DNA of the CDR3: TGTGCCAGCAAGTTGACTAGCGGGAGACCAGAGCAGTACTTC. Translating it yields CASKLTSGRPEQYF.

The chain combines TRBV7-9 with TRBJ1-2, with TRBD1 matching 10 bases. V gave up 0 bases and J gave up 12 bases; unmatched junction bases: 7. The CDR3 has 14 amino acids. CDR1 SEHNR and CDR2 FQNEAQ come from the germline V gene (reference sequence). The CDR3 reads CASSLALGTGADTF. In DNA, the CDR3 is TGTGCCAGCAGCTTAGCGCTAGGGACAGGGGCCGACACCTTC. Filled out from reference TRBV7-9 and TRBJ1-2, the complete variable domain reads DTGVSQNPRHKITKRGQNVTFRCDPISEHNRLYWYRQTLGQGPEFLTYFQNEAQLEKSRLLSDRFSAERPKGSFSTLEIQRTEQGDSAMYLCASSLALGTGADTFGSGTRLTVV.